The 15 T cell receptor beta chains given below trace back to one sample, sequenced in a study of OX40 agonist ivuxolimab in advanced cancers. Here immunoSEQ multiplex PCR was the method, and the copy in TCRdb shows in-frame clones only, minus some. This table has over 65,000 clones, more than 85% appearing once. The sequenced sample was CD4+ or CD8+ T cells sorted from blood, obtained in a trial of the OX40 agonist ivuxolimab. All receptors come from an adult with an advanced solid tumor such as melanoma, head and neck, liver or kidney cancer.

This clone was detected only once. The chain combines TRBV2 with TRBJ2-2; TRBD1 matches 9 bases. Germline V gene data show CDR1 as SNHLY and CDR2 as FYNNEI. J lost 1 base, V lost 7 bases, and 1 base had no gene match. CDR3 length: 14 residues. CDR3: CASKGQGNTGELFF. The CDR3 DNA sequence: TGTGCCAGCAAGGGACAGGGGAACACCGGGGAGCTGTTTTTT.

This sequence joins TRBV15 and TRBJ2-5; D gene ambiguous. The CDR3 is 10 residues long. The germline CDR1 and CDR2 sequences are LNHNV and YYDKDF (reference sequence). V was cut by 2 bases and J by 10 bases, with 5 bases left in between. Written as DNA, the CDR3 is TGTGCCACCAGCAGATTAGGCCAGTACTTC. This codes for CATSRLGQYF.

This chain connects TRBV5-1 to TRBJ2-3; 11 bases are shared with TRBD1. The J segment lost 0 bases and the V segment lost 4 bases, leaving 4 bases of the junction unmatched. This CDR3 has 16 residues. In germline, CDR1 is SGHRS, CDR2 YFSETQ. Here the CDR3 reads CASSPRDRGSTDTQYF. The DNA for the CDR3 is TGCGCCAGCAGCCCCCGGGACAGGGGGAGCACAGATACGCAGTATTTT. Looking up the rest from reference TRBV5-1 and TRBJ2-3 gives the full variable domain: KAGVTQTPRYLIKTRGQQVTLSCSPISGHRSVSWYQQTPGQGLQFLFEYFSETQRNKGNFPGRFSGRQFSNSRSEMNVSTLELGDSALYLCASSPRDRGSTDTQYFGPGTRLTVL.

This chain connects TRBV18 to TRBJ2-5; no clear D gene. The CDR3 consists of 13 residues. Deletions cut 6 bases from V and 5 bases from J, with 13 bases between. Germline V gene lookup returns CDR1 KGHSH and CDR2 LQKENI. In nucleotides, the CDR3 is TGTGCCAGCTCTCTGCAGGCCCGGGAGACCCAGTACTTC. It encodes CASSLQARETQYF. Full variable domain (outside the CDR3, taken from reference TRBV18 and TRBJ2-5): NAGVMQNPRHLVRRRGQEARLRCSPMKGHSHVYWYRQLPEEGLKFMVYLQKENIIDESGMPKERFSAEFPKEGPSILRIQQVVRGDSAAYFCASSLQARETQYFGPGTRLLVL.

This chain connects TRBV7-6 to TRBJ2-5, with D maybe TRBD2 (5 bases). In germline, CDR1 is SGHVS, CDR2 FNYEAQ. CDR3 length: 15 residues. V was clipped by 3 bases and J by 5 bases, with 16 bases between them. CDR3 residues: CASSFGLKAGETQYF. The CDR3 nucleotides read TGTGCCAGCAGCTTTGGACTGAAGGCTGGGGAGACCCAGTACTTC.

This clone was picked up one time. CDR3 residues: CASSLYSRGEKLFF. The CDR3 DNA follows: TGTGCCAGCAGCCTCTATTCCCGGGGAGAAAAACTGTTTTTT. The rearrangement uses TRBV14 and TRBJ1-4; D is uncertain. CDR3 size: 14 residues. Per germline, CDR1 SGHDN and CDR2 FVKESK. V lost 4 bases and J lost 8, with 14 bases in between.

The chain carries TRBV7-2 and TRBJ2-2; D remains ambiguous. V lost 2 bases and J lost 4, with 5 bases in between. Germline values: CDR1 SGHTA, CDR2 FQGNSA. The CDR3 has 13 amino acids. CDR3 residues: CASSLILTGELFF. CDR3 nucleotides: TGTGCCAGCAGCTTAATCCTCACCGGGGAGCTGTTTTTT.

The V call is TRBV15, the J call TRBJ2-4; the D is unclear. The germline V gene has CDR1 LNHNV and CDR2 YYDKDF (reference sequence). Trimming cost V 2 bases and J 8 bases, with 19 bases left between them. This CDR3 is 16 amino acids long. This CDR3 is CATSRPADRLVDIQYF. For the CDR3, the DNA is TGTGCCACCAGCAGACCTGCCGATCGATTAGTGGACATTCAGTACTTC.

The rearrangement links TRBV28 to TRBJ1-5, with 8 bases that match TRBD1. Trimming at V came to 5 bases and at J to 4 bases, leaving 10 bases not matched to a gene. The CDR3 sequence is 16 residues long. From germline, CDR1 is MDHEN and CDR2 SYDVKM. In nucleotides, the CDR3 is TGTGCCAGCAGTCCGCGAGGACAGGGAAATAATCAGCCCCAGCATTTT. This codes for CASSPRGQGNNQPQHF.

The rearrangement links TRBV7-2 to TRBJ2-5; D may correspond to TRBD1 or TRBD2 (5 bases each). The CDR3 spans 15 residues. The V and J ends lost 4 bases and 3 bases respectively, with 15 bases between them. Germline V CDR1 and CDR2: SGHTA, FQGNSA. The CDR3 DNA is TGTGCCAGCAGCTCTCGGACACCGGGAAAAGAGACCCAGTACTTC. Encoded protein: CASSSRTPGKETQYF.

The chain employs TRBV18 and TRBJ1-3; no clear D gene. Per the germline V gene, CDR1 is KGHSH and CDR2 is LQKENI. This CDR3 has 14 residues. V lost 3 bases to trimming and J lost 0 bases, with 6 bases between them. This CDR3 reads CASSPGRSGNTIYF. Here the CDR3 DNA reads TGTGCCAGCTCACCCGGACGCTCTGGAAACACCATATATTTT.

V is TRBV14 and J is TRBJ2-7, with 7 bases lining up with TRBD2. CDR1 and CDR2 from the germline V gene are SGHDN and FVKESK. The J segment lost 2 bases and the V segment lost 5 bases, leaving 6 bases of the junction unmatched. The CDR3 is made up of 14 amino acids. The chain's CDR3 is CASSEAGPTYEQYF. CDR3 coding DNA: TGTGCCAGCAGCGAAGCGGGACCGACCTACGAGCAGTACTTC.

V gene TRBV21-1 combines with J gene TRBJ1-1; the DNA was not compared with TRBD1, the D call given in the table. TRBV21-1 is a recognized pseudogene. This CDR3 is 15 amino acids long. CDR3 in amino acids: CANTDRGHRNTEAFF. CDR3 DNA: TGTGCCAACACTGACAGGGGGCATAGGAACACTGAAGCTTTCTTT.

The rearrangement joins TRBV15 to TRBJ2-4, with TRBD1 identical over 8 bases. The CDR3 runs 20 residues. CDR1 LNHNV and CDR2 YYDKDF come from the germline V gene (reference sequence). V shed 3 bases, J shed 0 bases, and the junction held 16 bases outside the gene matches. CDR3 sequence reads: CATSRGGQGRRDLAKNIQYF. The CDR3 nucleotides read TGTGCCACCAGCAGGGGTGGACAGGGACGTCGGGACCTAGCCAAAAACATTCAGTACTTC. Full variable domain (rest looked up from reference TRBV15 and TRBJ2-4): DAMVIQNPRYQVTQFGKPVTLSCSQTLNHNVMYWYQQKSSQAPKLLFHYYDKDFNNEADTPDNFQSRRPNTSFCFLDIRSPGLGDTAMYLCATSRGGQGRRDLAKNIQYFGAGTRLSVL.

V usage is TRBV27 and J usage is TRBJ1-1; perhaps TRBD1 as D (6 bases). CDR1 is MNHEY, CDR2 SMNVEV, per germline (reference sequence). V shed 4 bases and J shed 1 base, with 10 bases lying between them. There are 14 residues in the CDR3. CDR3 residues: CASSSDRKNTEAFF. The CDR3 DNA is TGTGCCAGCAGTTCGGACAGAAAGAACACTGAAGCTTTCTTT.